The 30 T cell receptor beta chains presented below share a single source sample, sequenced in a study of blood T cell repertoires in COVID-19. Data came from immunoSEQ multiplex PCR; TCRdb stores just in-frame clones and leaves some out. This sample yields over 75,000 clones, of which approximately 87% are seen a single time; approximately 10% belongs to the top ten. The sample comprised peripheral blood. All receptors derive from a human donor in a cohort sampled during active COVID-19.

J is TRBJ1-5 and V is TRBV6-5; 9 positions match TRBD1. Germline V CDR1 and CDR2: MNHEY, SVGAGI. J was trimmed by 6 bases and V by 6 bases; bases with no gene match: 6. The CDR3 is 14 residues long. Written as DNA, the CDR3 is TGTGCCAGCAGAGGACAGGGGTCGAGTCAGCCCCAGCATTTT. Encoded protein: CASRGQGSSQPQHF.

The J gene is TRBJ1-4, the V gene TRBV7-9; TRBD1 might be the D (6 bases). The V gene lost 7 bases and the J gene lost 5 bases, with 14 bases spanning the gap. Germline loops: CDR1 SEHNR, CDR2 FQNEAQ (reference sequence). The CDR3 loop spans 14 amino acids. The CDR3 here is CASISRQDNEKLFF. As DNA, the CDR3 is TGTGCCAGCATCTCGAGACAGGACAATGAAAAACTGTTTTTT.

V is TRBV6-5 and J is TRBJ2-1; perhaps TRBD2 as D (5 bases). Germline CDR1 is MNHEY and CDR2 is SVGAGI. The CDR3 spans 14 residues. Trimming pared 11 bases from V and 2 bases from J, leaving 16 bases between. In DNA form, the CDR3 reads TGTGCCGGCCCCGGAGCGGAGACCTACAATGAGCAGTTCTTC. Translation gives CAGPGAETYNEQFF.

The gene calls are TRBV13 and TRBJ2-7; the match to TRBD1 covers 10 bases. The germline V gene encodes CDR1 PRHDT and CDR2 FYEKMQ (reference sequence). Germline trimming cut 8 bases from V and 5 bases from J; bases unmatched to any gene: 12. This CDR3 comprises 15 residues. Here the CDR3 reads CASGSRMTGGHEQYF. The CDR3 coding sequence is TGTGCCAGCGGATCGCGTATGACAGGGGGCCACGAGCAGTACTTC.

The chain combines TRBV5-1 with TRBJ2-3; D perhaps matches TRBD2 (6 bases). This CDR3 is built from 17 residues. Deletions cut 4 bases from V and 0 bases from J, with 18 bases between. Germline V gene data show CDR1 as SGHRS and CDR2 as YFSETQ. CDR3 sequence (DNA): TGCGCCAGCAGCCCACCGACTAGTCCGGGGAGCACAGATACGCAGTATTTT. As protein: CASSPPTSPGSTDTQYF.

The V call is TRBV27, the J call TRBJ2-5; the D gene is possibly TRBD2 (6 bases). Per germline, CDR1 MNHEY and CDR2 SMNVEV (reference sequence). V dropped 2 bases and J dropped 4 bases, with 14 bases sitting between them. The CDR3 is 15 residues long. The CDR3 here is CASSLVGGSIETQYF. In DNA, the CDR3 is TGTGCCAGCAGTTTAGTGGGGGGTTCGATAGAGACCCAGTACTTC.

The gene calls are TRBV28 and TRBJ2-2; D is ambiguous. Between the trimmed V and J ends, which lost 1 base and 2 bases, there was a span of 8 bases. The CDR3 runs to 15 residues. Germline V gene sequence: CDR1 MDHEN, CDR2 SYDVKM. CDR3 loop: CASSLYRANTGELFF. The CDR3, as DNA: TGTGCCAGCAGTTTATACAGAGCCAACACCGGGGAGCTGTTTTTT. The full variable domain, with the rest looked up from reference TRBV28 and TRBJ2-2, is DVKVTQSSRYLVKRTGEKVFLECVQDMDHENMFWYRQDPGLGLRLIYFSYDVKMKEKGDIPEGYSVSREKKERFSLILESASTNQTSMYLCASSLYRANTGELFFGEGSRLTVL.

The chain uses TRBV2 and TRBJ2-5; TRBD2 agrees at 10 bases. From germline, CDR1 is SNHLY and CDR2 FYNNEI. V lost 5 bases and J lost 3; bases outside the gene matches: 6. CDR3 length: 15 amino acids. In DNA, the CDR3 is TGTGCCAGCAGTTACACCGGGACTAGCGAAGAGACCCAGTACTTC. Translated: CASSYTGTSEETQYF.

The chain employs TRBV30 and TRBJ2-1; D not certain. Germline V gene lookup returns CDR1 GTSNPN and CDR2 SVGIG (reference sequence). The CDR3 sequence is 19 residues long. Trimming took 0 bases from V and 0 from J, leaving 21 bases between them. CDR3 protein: CAWSVHRFQTTHSYNEQFF. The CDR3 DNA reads TGTGCCTGGAGTGTACATCGCTTCCAGACAACCCACTCCTACAATGAGCAGTTCTTC.

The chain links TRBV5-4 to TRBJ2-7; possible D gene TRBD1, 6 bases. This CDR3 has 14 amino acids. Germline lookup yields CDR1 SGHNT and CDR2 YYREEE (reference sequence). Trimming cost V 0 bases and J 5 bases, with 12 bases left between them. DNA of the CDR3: TGTGCCAGCAGCTTGGTACAGGGAAAGCACGAGCAGTACTTC. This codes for CASSLVQGKHEQYF.

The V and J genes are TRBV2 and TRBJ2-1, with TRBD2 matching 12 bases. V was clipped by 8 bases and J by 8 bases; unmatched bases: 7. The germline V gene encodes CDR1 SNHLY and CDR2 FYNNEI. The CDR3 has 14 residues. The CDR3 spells CASSGRTSGDEQFF. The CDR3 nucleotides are TGTGCCAGCTCGGGCAGGACTAGCGGGGATGAGCAGTTCTTC.

The CDR3 DNA reads as TGTGCCAGCAGCCGAAGACTAGCGGGGTACCCAACAGAGGACAATGAGCAGTTCTTC. Its translation: CASSRRLAGYPTEDNEQFF. J is TRBJ2-1 and V is TRBV21-1; the table gives TRBD2 as D, unverified against the DNA. TRBV21-1 is designated a pseudogene. The CDR3 has 19 residues.

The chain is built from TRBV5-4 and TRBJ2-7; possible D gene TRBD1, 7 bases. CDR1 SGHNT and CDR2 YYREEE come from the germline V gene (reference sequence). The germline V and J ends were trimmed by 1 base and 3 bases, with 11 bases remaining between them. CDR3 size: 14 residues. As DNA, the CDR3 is TGTGCCAGCAGCTTGCAGGGGGGAAACTACGAGCAGTACTTC. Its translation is CASSLQGGNYEQYF.

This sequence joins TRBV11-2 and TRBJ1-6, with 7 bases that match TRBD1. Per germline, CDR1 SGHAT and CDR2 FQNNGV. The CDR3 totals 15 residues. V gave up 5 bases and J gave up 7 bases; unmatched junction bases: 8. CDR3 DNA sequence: TGTGCCAGCAGCCCCGATTGGGACAGCAATTCACCCCTCCACTTT. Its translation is CASSPDWDSNSPLHF.

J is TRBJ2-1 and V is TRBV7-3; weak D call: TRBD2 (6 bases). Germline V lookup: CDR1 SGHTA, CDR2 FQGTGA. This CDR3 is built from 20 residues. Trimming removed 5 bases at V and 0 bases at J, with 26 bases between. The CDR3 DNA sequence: TGTGCCAGCAGCCGTATAGCCCTCTCCGGGGGTAGGGGCTCCTACAATGAGCAGTTCTTC. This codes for CASSRIALSGGRGSYNEQFF. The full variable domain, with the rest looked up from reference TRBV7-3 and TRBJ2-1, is GAGVSQTPSNKVTEKGKYVELRCDPISGHTALYWYRQSLGQGPEFLIYFQGTGAADDSGLPNDRFFAVRPEGSVSTLKIQRTERGDSAVYLCASSRIALSGGRGSYNEQFFGPGTRLTVL.

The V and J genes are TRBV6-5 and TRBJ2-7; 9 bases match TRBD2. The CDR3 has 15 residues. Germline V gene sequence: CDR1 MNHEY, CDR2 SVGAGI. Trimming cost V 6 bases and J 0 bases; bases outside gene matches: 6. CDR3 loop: CASSSAGGPSYEQYF. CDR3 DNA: TGTGCCAGCAGCTCCGCGGGAGGGCCCTCCTACGAGCAGTACTTC.

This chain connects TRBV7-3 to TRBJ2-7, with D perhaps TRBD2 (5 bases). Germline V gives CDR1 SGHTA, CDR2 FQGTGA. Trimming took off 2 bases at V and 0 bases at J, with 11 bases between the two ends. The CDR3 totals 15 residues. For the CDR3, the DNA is TGTGCCAGCAGCTTACGAGCGGAGAGCTCCTACGAGCAGTACTTC. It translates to CASSLRAESSYEQYF. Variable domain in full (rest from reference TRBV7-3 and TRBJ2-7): GAGVSQTPSNKVTEKGKYVELRCDPISGHTALYWYRQSLGQGPEFLIYFQGTGAADDSGLPNDRFFAVRPEGSVSTLKIQRTERGDSAVYLCASSLRAESSYEQYFGPGTRLTVT.

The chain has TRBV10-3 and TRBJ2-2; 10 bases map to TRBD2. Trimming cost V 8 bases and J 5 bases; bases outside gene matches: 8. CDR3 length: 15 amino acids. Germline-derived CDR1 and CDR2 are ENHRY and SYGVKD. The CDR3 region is CAIFRLAGVTGELFF. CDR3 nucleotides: TGTGCCATCTTTAGGCTAGCGGGAGTGACCGGGGAGCTGTTTTTT.

The CDR3 sequence: CASSAKPPGAPNNEQFF. As DNA, the CDR3 is TGCGCCAGCAGCGCGAAGCCACCGGGTGCTCCTAACAATGAGCAGTTCTTC. The gene calls are TRBV5-1 and TRBJ2-1; D gene unclear. The germline gives CDR1 SGHRS, CDR2 YFSETQ. The CDR3 has 17 amino acids. With 4 bases removed from V and 5 bases from J, the gap between germline ends came to 22 bases.

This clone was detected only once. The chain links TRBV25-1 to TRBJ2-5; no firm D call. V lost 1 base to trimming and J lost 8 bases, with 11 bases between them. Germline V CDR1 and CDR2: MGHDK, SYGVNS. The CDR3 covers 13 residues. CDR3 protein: CASSESPQVTQYF. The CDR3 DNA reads TGTGCCAGCAGTGAATCCCCGCAGGTAACCCAGTACTTC.

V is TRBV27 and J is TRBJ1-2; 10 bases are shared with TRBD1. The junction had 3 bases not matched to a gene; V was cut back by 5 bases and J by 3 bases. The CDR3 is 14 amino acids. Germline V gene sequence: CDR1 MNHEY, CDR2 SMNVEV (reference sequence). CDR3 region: CASSRTGGYYGYTF. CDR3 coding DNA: TGTGCCAGCAGTCGGACAGGGGGATACTATGGCTACACCTTC.

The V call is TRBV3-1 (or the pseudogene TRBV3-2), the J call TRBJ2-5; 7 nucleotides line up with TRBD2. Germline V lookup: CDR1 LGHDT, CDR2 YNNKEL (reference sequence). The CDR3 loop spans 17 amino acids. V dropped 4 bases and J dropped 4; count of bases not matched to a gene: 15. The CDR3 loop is CASSRHLADYSGETQYF. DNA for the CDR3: TGTGCCAGCAGCCGCCACCTAGCGGATTATTCCGGAGAGACCCAGTACTTC.

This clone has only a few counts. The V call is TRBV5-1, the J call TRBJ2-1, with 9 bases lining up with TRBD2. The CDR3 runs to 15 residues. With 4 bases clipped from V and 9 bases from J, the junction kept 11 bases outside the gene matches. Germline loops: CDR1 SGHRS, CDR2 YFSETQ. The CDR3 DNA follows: TGCGCCAGCAGCCTAAGAGCGGGAGGTATCGGTGAGCAGTTCTTC. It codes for CASSLRAGGIGEQFF.

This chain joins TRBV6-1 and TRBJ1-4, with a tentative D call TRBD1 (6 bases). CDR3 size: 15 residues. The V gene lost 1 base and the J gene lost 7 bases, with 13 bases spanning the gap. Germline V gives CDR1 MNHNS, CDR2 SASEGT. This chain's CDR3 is CASSEGSGDVEKLFF. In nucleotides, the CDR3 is TGTGCCAGCAGTGAAGGATCAGGGGATGTTGAAAAACTGTTTTTT.

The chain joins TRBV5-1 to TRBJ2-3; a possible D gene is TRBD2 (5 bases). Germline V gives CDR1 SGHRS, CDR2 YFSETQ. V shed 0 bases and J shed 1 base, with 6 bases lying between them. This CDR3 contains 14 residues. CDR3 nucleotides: TGCGCCAGCAGCTTGGGGGAGCGCACAGATACGCAGTATTTT. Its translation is CASSLGERTDTQYF. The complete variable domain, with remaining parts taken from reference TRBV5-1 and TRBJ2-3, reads KAGVTQTPRYLIKTRGQQVTLSCSPISGHRSVSWYQQTPGQGLQFLFEYFSETQRNKGNFPGRFSGRQFSNSRSEMNVSTLELGDSALYLCASSLGERTDTQYFGPGTRLTVL.

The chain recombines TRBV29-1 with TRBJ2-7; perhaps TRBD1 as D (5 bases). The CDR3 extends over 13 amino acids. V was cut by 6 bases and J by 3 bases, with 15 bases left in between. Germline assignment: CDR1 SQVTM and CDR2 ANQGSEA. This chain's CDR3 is CSVFLLDSYEQYF. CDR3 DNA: TGCAGCGTCTTTCTACTTGACAGCTACGAGCAGTACTTC.

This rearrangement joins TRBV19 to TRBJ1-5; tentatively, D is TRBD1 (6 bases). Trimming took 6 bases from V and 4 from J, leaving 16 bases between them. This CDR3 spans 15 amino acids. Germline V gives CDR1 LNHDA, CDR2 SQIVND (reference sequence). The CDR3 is CASRPAGARNQPQHF. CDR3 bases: TGTGCCAGTAGACCGGCAGGGGCCAGGAATCAGCCCCAGCATTTT.

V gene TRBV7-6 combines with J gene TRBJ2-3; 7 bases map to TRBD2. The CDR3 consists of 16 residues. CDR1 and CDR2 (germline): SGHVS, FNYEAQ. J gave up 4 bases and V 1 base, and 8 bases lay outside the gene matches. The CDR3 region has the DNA TGTGCCAGCAGCTTAGTTCGGCGGGAGTTGGCAGATACGCAGTATTTT. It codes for CASSLVRRELADTQYF.

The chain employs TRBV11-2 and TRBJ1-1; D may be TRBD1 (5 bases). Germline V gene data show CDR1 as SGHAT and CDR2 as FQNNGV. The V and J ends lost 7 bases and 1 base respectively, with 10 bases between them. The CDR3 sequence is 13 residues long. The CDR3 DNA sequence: TGTGCCAGCAAGGACACGCAGAACACTGAAGCTTTCTTT. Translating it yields CASKDTQNTEAFF.

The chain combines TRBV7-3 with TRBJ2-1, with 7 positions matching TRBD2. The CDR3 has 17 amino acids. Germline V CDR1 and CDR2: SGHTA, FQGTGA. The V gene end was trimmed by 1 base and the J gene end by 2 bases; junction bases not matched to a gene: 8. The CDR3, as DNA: TGTGCCAGCAGCTTAAAGGCGGGAGTCACCACCTACAATGAGCAGTTCTTC. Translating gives CASSLKAGVTTYNEQFF.